This TCR beta chain is drawn from a study of CD8+ T cells in alopecia areata. Study summary: Treatment of the treated patients consisted of oral tofacitinib, 5 to 10 mg twice daily. Overall study results and limits: Although TCR sharing was seen in mice, sharing across patients was less clear, possibly for HLA-related reasons.

In each case, RNA was isolated and then reverse transcribed into cDNA as the sequencing template. Measured with immunoSEQ multiplex PCR; TCRdb has only the in-frame clones, and not every one. The sample shows approximately 66,000 clones, about three fifths of them seen only once. The CDR3 consists of 17 residues. The germline V gene encodes CDR1 SQVTM and CDR2 ANQGSEA. Peripheral blood and lesional scalp punch biopsies came from alopecia areata patients. With regard to this clone: Its antigen remains unidentified. Compared with germline, one end of the junction differs, possibly owing to a read error.

This rearrangement joins TRBV29-1 to TRBJ1-1; tentative D call: TRBD1 (5 bases). Sequences were derived from CD8+ T cells sorted from blood, sampled at week 0. The TCR comes from a human donor with alopecia areata. The CDR3 protein is CGVEDHGDGGWNTEAFF. The CDR3 nucleotides are TGCGGCGTTGAAGATCACGGGGACGGGGGTTGGAACACTGAAGCTTTCTTT.